Sequencing of this T cell receptor beta chain was carried out in a study of blood T cell repertoires in COVID-19. Germline V gives CDR1 ENHRY, CDR2 SYGVKD. This CDR3 has 14 amino acids. As regards this clone: The germline gene is not matched at one end of the junction; a read error may be the cause.

This table comes from immunoSEQ multiplex PCR, and its TCRdb copy is limited to in-frame clones, with some not included. The table includes 85,000 to 110,000 clones, roughly 90% detected once. The rearrangement links TRBV10-3 to TRBJ1-3, with D perhaps TRBD1 (6 bases). The specimen sequenced was peripheral blood. The receptor was isolated from a human donor in a cohort sampled during active COVID-19. CDR3 loop: CAITEGQGGNTIYF. The CDR3 DNA sequence: TGTGCCATCACTGAGGGGCAGGGGGGAAACACCATATATTTT.